This T cell receptor beta chain was sequenced for a study of CXCR3-negative and CXCR3-positive naive CD8 T cells. The germline CDR1 and CDR2 sequences are LNHNV and YYDKDF (reference sequence). The CDR3 is made up of 14 amino acids. TRB cDNA was prepared as libraries by UMI-labeled 5' RACE. With the 5' RACE reads reprocessed, TCRdb shows one record per CDR3 protein and no DNA. The table lists over 35,000 distinct CDR3 sequences. Phenotypically, naive CD8+ T cells corresponded to CD45RO-CCR7+CD27+CD95-. The receptor was derived from a human donor in good health. Some clones in this sample may be carry-over from other donors' samples. The sample comprised naive CXCR3- CD8+ T cells from blood. Subset reported: CD45RO-CCR7+CD27+CD95- naive CD8+ T cells lacking CXCR3 (TNR3-). The rearrangement links TRBV15 to TRBJ2-3; TCRdb designates TRBD2, a call that cannot be tested without DNA. The CDR3 protein is CATGTSGGADTQYF.